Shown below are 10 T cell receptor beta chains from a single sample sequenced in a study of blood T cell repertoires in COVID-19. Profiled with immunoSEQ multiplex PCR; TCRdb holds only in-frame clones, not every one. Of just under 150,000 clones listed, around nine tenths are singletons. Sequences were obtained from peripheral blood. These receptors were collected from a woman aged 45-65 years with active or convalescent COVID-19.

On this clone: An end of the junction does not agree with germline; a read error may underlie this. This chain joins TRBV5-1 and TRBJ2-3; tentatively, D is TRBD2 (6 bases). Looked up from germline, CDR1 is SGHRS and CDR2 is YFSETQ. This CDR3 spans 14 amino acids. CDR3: CASSLRGSRDTQYF. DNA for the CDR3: TGCGCCAGCAGCTTACGGGGGAGCAGAGATACGCAGTATTTT.

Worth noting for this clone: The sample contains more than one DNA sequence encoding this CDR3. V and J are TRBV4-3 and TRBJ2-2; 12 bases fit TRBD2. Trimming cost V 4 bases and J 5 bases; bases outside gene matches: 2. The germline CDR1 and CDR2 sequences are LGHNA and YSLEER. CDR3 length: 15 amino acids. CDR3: CASSPGTSGTGELFF. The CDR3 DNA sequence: TGCGCCAGCAGCCCAGGGACTAGCGGGACCGGGGAGCTGTTTTTT.

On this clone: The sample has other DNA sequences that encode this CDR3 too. CDR3 region: CASSPTGNTEAFF. In DNA form, the CDR3 reads TGTGCCAGCAGCCCAACAGGAAACACTGAAGCTTTCTTT. The V call is TRBV3-1 (or the pseudogene TRBV3-2), the J call TRBJ1-1, with D perhaps TRBD1 (5 bases). CDR1 and CDR2 from the germline V gene are LGHDT and YNNKEL (reference sequence). V lost 4 bases, J lost 2 bases, and 8 bases lay in between. This CDR3 is 13 amino acids long.

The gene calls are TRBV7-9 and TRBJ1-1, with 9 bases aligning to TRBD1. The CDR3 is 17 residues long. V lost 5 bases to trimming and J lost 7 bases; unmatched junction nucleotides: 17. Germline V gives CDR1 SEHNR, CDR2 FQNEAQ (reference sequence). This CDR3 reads CASSHPNPGQGVYEAFF. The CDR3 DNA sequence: TGTGCCAGCAGCCATCCTAATCCGGGACAGGGTGTATATGAAGCTTTCTTT.

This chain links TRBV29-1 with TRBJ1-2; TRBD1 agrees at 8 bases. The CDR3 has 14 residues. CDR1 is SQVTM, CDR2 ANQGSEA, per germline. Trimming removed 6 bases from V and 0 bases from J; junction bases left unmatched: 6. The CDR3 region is CSVTGVPTNYGYTF. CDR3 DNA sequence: TGCAGCGTGACAGGGGTCCCCACTAACTATGGCTACACCTTC.

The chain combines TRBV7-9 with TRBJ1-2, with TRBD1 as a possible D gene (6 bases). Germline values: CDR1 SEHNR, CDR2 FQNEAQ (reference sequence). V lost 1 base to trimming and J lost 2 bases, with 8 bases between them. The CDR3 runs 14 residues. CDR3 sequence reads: CASSLEGGNYGYTF. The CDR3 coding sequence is TGTGCCAGCAGCTTAGAAGGGGGAAACTATGGCTACACCTTC.

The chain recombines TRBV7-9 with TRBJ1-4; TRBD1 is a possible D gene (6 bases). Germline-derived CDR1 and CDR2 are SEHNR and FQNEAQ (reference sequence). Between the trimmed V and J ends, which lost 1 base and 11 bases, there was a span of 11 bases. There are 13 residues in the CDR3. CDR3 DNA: TGTGCCAGCAGCTTAGAACAGGGTGAGAAACTGTTTTTT. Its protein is CASSLEQGEKLFF.

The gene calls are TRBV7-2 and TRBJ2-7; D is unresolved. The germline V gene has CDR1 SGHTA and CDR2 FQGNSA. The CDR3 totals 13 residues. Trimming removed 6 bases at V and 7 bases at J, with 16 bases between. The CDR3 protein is CASSHGSTREQYF. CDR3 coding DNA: TGTGCCAGCAGTCACGGTTCCACCCGAGAGCAGTACTTC.

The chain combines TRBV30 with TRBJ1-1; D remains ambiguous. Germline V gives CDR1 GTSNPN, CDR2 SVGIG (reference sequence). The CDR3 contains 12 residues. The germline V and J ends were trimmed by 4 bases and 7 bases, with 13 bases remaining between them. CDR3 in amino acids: CAWIKVGVEAFF. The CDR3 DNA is TGTGCCTGGATCAAAGTAGGAGTTGAAGCTTTCTTT.

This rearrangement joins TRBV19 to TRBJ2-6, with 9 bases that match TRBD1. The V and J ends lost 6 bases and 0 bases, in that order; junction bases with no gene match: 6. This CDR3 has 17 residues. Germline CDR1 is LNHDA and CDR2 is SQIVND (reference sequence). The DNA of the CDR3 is TGTGCCAGTAGCCCGGGACAGGGCTTCTCTGGGGCCAACGTCCTGACTTTC. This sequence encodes CASSPGQGFSGANVLTF.